These 21 T cell receptor beta chains were sequenced from one sample in a study of blood T cell repertoires in COVID-19. Measured with immunoSEQ multiplex PCR; TCRdb has only the in-frame clones, and not every one. This sample has 150,000 to 200,000 clones, with roughly 85% found just once. The sample comprised peripheral blood. These receptors were collected from a man aged 60 to 75 with active or convalescent COVID-19.

The V call is TRBV4-1, the J call TRBJ1-2; tentative D call: TRBD1 (5 bases). CDR3 size: 15 residues. The germline V gene has CDR1 MGHRA and CDR2 YSYEKL. Between the trimmed V and J ends, which lost 0 bases and 6 bases, there was a span of 14 bases. CDR3 sequence (DNA): TGCGCCAGCAGCCAAGATGGGAGGGGACGAGATGGCTACACCTTC. This sequence encodes CASSQDGRGRDGYTF.

The J gene is TRBJ2-7, the V gene TRBV18, with 9 bases that match TRBD1. The CDR3 runs 15 residues. J lost 2 bases, V lost 5 bases, and 7 bases had no gene match. Germline CDR1 reads KGHSH; CDR2 reads LQKENI. CDR3 loop: CASSAGTGSAYEQYF. In nucleotides, the CDR3 is TGTGCCAGCTCAGCGGGGACAGGGAGCGCCTACGAGCAGTACTTC.

Here the CDR3 DNA reads TGCGCCAGCAGCCAGGATCCCGGGGGGTATGGCTACACCTTC. Amino acids: CASSQDPGGYGYTF. The chain combines TRBV5-1 with TRBJ1-2, with a weak D call TRBD1 (5 bases). Germline values: CDR1 SGHRS, CDR2 YFSETQ. The CDR3 totals 14 residues. Trimming took off 4 bases at V and 5 bases at J, with 15 bases between the two ends.

This sequence joins TRBV5-1 and TRBJ1-2, with 10 bases aligning to TRBD1. The CDR3 is made up of 13 amino acids. V lost 4 bases and J lost 7; bases outside the gene matches: 4. Germline-derived CDR1 and CDR2 are SGHRS and YFSETQ. CDR3 residues: CASSPGTGVGYTF. The CDR3 coding sequence is TGCGCCAGCAGCCCGGGGACAGGGGTTGGCTACACCTTC.

The chain carries TRBV7-8 and TRBJ1-4; 12 nucleotides agree with TRBD1. Germline CDR1 and CDR2: SGHVS and FQNEAQ. V shed 6 bases and J 8 bases; nucleotides not matched to a gene: 4. The CDR3 is made up of 14 amino acids. The CDR3 DNA sequence: TGTGCCAGCAGGCGGGACAGGGGGCGGGAAAAACTGTTTTTT. As protein: CASRRDRGREKLFF.

This chain links TRBV27 with TRBJ1-2, with 7 bases identical to TRBD1. From germline, CDR1 is MNHEY and CDR2 SMNVEV (reference sequence). V shed 5 bases and J 7 bases; nucleotides not matched to a gene: 10. This CDR3 is 14 amino acids long. The CDR3 nucleotides are TGTGCCAGCAGTATAACTTCGACAGGGCCTGGCTACACCTTC. It specifies CASSITSTGPGYTF.

V and J are TRBV7-9 and TRBJ2-3; 15 bases agree with TRBD2. The V and J ends lost 5 bases and 2 bases, in that order; junction bases with no gene match: 5. Germline CDR1 and CDR2: SEHNR and FQNEAQ (reference sequence). The CDR3 extends over 17 amino acids. CDR3 bases: TGTGCCAGCAGCGCCGGGACTAGCGGGGGGTCCACAGATACGCAGTATTTT. Translating it yields CASSAGTSGGSTDTQYF.

The V call is TRBV27, the J call TRBJ1-2, with a weak D call TRBD1 (5 bases). Per the germline V gene, CDR1 is MNHEY and CDR2 is SMNVEV (reference sequence). The CDR3 runs to 15 residues. Trimming stripped 5 bases from V and 4 bases from J, with 17 bases between. The CDR3 sequence: CASSPVWGVSYGYTF. CDR3 nucleotide sequence: TGTGCCAGCAGTCCCGTGTGGGGCGTCTCCTATGGCTACACCTTC.

V usage is TRBV2 and J usage is TRBJ2-7; D perhaps matches TRBD2 (5 bases). V lost 8 bases, J lost 1 base, and 9 bases lay in between. CDR3 length: 12 amino acids. Looked up from germline, CDR1 is SNHLY and CDR2 is FYNNEI. CDR3 residues: CASGSGSYEQYF. In DNA form, the CDR3 reads TGTGCCAGCGGGAGCGGTTCCTACGAGCAGTACTTC. The full variable domain, completed using reference TRBV2 and TRBJ2-7, is EPEVTQTPSHQVTQMGQEVILRCVPISNHLYFYWYRQILGQKVEFLVSFYNNEISEKSEIFDDQFSVERPDGSNFTLKIRSTKLEDSAMYFCASGSGSYEQYFGPGTRLTVT.

V and J are TRBV4-1 and TRBJ2-5; a weak D match, TRBD2 (6 bases). CDR1 is MGHRA, CDR2 YSYEKL, per germline. The V end was cut by 1 base, the J end by 7 bases, with 22 bases between. The CDR3 is 17 amino acids. As DNA, the CDR3 is TGCGCCAGCAGCCAAGGACAAGGGAGGACGGACGCCCGGACCCAGTACTTC. Residues: CASSQGQGRTDARTQYF.

CDR3: CASSEAGLGDSPLHF. For the CDR3, the DNA is TGTGCCAGCAGTGAAGCAGGGCTAGGGGATTCACCCCTCCACTTT. The rearrangement links TRBV6-1 to TRBJ1-6; TRBD1 might be the D (5 bases). The germline CDR1 and CDR2 sequences are MNHNS and SASEGT. The V gene lost 0 bases and the J gene lost 8 bases, with 11 bases spanning the gap. The CDR3 contains 15 residues.

This chain joins TRBV6-1 and TRBJ2-1; TRBD2 is a possible D gene (5 bases). V lost 1 base, J lost 3 bases, and 13 bases lay in between. The CDR3 is made up of 16 amino acids. Germline lookup yields CDR1 MNHNS and CDR2 SASEGT. CDR3 sequence reads: CASSEGGGRNYNEQFF. The CDR3 nucleotides are TGTGCCAGCAGTGAAGGGGGTGGGAGAAACTACAATGAGCAGTTCTTC.

The rearrangement joins TRBV15 to TRBJ1-1; D unresolved. The ends were cut back, 1 base at V and 2 bases at J, with 11 bases in the middle. Germline CDR1 and CDR2: LNHNV and YYDKDF (reference sequence). The CDR3 contains 15 residues. The chain's CDR3 is CATSRVGYSNTEAFF. Here the CDR3 DNA reads TGTGCCACCAGCAGAGTGGGTTACAGTAACACTGAAGCTTTCTTT.

This chain's CDR3 is CASSLVGGSTEAFF. The CDR3 DNA reads as TGTGCCAGCAGCTTGGTCGGGGGGTCCACTGAAGCTTTCTTT. The chain recombines TRBV7-9 with TRBJ1-1; D may be TRBD1 (5 bases). Germline loops: CDR1 SEHNR, CDR2 FQNEAQ (reference sequence). The V end was cut by 3 bases, the J end by 4 bases, with 12 bases between. This CDR3 comprises 14 residues.

This clone was seen a handful of times. The J gene is TRBJ2-5, the V gene TRBV9, with unresolved D. V shed 4 bases and J shed 5 bases, with 12 bases lying between them. From germline, CDR1 is SGDLS and CDR2 YYNGEE. The CDR3 is 13 amino acids. CDR3 nucleotide sequence: TGTGCCAGCAGCCCCGATCTACGGGAGACCCAGTACTTC. It yields the protein CASSPDLRETQYF. Looking up the rest from reference TRBV9 and TRBJ2-5 gives the full variable domain: DSGVTQTPKHLITATGQRVTLRCSPRSGDLSVYWYQQSLDQGLQFLIQYYNGEERAKGNILERFSAQQFPDLHSELNLSSLELGDSALYFCASSPDLRETQYFGPGTRLLVL.

The chain recombines TRBV12-3 or TRBV12-4 with TRBJ1-1, with D maybe TRBD1 (6 bases). V lost 8 bases and J lost 0, with 10 bases in between. The CDR3 has 13 amino acids. DNA for the CDR3: TGTGCCAGCCTACAGGGTTTGAACACTGAAGCTTTCTTT. Residues: CASLQGLNTEAFF.

The chain uses TRBV18 and TRBJ1-3; no clear D. V lost 0 bases and J lost 0, with 9 bases in between. The CDR3 runs 16 residues. The germline V gene has CDR1 KGHSH and CDR2 LQKENI. CDR3 in amino acids: CASSPPPRDSGNTIYF. CDR3 DNA: TGTGCCAGCTCACCACCGCCTCGGGACTCTGGAAACACCATATATTTT. Looking up the rest from reference TRBV18 and TRBJ1-3 gives the full variable domain: NAGVMQNPRHLVRRRGQEARLRCSPMKGHSHVYWYRQLPEEGLKFMVYLQKENIIDESGMPKERFSAEFPKEGPSILRIQQVVRGDSAAYFCASSPPPRDSGNTIYFGEGSWLTVV.

The J gene is TRBJ2-1, the V gene TRBV5-1; 12 nucleotides line up with TRBD2. V trimming: 4 bases; J trimming: 0 bases; junction bases outside the gene matches: 8. The CDR3 is 18 residues long. Germline V lookup: CDR1 SGHRS, CDR2 YFSETQ. DNA of the CDR3: TGCGCCAGCAGCGTTACTAGCGGGGGGCCCTACTCCTACAATGAGCAGTTCTTC. Amino acids: CASSVTSGGPYSYNEQFF.

The sample holds one count of this clone. The chain recombines TRBV5-5 with TRBJ2-7, with 9 nucleotides matching TRBD1. This CDR3 has 15 amino acids. Germline CDR1 SGHKS, CDR2 YYEKEE (reference sequence). V dropped 3 bases and J dropped 5; count of bases not matched to a gene: 9. This chain's CDR3 is CASSSRQGGTNEQYF. CDR3 nucleotides: TGTGCCAGCAGCTCCCGACAGGGGGGAACCAACGAGCAGTACTTC.

The chain links TRBV3-1 (or the pseudogene TRBV3-2) to TRBJ2-5, with D possibly matching TRBD2 (6 bases). Trimming stripped 6 bases from V and 3 bases from J, with 11 bases between. Germline loops: CDR1 LGHDT, CDR2 YNNKEL (reference sequence). The CDR3 has 13 residues. CDR3 amino acids: CASRFTGEETQYF. CDR3 nucleotides: TGTGCCAGCAGGTTCACGGGAGAAGAGACCCAGTACTTC.

A single count supports this clone. The chain uses TRBV10-1 and TRBJ2-2, with 8 bases aligning to TRBD2. The CDR3 has 16 residues. Germline V CDR1 and CDR2: WNHNN, SYGVQD (reference sequence). V shed 4 bases, J shed 0 bases, and the junction held 4 bases outside the gene matches. The DNA of the CDR3 is TGCGCCAGCAGTGGTAGCGGGGTCGCGAACACCGGGGAGCTGTTTTTT. Amino acid sequence: CASSGSGVANTGELFF.